One and the same sample provided the 5 T cell receptor beta chains below, sequenced in a study of cytomegalovirus exposure and HLA in healthy donors. The primer mix had 60 Vbeta and 13 Jbeta primers. Some clones are missing from TCRdb's copy, which holds only in-frame ones; the method was immunoSEQ multiplex PCR. This table holds around 68,000 clones, approximately 83% found once. The sequenced sample consisted of PBMCs. These receptor sequences come from a female donor in good health and CMV-seronegative.

The chain has TRBV19 and TRBJ1-1; TRBD1 is a possible D gene (6 bases). Germline values: CDR1 LNHDA, CDR2 SQIVND (reference sequence). Trimming cost V 3 bases and J 5 bases, with 7 bases left between them. The CDR3 runs to 12 residues. This CDR3 reads CASSMRGTEAFF. CDR3 sequence (DNA): TGTGCCAGTAGTATGAGGGGGACTGAAGCTTTCTTT.

The J gene is TRBJ2-5, the V gene TRBV7-3; 10 bases map to TRBD2. Germline loops: CDR1 SGHTA, CDR2 FQGTGA. Unmatched junction bases numbered 10, after V lost 7 bases and J lost 5 bases. The CDR3 extends over 15 amino acids. This CDR3 reads CASTPRAGGDETQYF. The CDR3 DNA is TGTGCCAGCACCCCACGAGCGGGGGGGGACGAGACCCAGTACTTC.

This chain connects TRBV28 to TRBJ1-5; 8 bases fit TRBD1. Germline V gene lookup returns CDR1 MDHEN and CDR2 SYDVKM. This CDR3 is 15 amino acids long. Trimming cost V 5 bases and J 7 bases; bases outside gene matches: 10. CDR3: CASSGGQGEVQPQHF. In DNA form, the CDR3 reads TGTGCCAGCAGTGGCGGACAGGGTGAGGTCCAGCCCCAGCATTTT.

This sequence joins TRBV19 and TRBJ2-7, with TRBD2 identical over 10 bases. Germline V gene lookup returns CDR1 LNHDA and CDR2 SQIVND (reference sequence). The ends lost 9 bases at V and 1 base at J; junction bases unmatched: 9. The CDR3 has 15 amino acids. The CDR3 region is CASREAGLASYEQYF. The CDR3 nucleotides are TGTGCCAGCAGGGAAGCGGGACTAGCGTCCTACGAGCAGTACTTC.

The J gene is TRBJ2-3, the V gene TRBV9, with D uncertain. Per germline, CDR1 SGDLS and CDR2 YYNGEE. The CDR3 loop spans 14 amino acids. The ends were cut back, 2 bases at V and 6 bases at J, with 13 bases in the middle. DNA for the CDR3: TGTGCCAGCAGCGTTAGCATAGGATTTGATACGCAGTATTTT. Its translation is CASSVSIGFDTQYF. The whole variable domain, remainder taken from reference TRBV9 and TRBJ2-3, is DSGVTQTPKHLITATGQRVTLRCSPRSGDLSVYWYQQSLDQGLQFLIQYYNGEERAKGNILERFSAQQFPDLHSELNLSSLELGDSALYFCASSVSIGFDTQYFGPGTRLTVL.